Listed below are T cell receptor beta chains from one sample, sequenced in a study of blood T cells in healthy people across ages. TCRdb redid the calling of the 5' RACE reads with MiXCR, one entry per CDR3 protein. The sample includes 1,500,000 or so distinct CDR3 sequences, approximately 43% seen only once; the top ten take roughly 3.7%. The material sequenced was blood. The receptors were sampled from a woman aged 18-30 years in good health. CDR3s include the opening cysteine and the closing phenylalanine or tryptophan. The D gene is left open where the match is weak. Some rows mark clone size as missing; the rest say once, few, many or name a class of expanded clone.

j_gene | v_gene | abundance | d_gene | CDR3aa | CDR3nt
TRBJ1-3 | TRBV6-1 | NA | NA | CASRSLLLTGNTIYF | TGTGCCAGCAGATCGCTTCTACTAACTGGAAACACCATATATTTT
TRBJ2-7 | TRBV29-1 | few | NA | CSVEELTGSEQYF | TGCAGCGTTGAAGAGCTGACAGGTAGCGAGCAGTACTTC
TRBJ2-5 | TRBV4-3 | NA | TRBD2 | CASSLTSGRASEQYF | TGCGCCAGCAGCCTTACTAGCGGGAGGGCGAGTGAGCAGTACTTC
TRBJ2-3 | TRBV5-1 | NA | TRBD2 | CASSLALGGGSTDTQYF | TGCGCCAGCAGCTTGGCCCTTGGCGGGGGGAGCACAGATACGCAGTATTTT
TRBJ1-5 | TRBV4-1 | few | NA | CASSPTFGQPQHF | TGCGCCAGCAGCCCCACCTTCGGGCAGCCCCAGCATTTT
TRBJ1-6 | TRBV12-3/TRBV12-4 | NA | NA | CASSGRRLYSSPLHF | TGTGCCAGCAGTGGGCGTCGGTTGTACAGTTCACCCCTCCACTTT
TRBJ2-1 | TRBV12-3/TRBV12-4 | NA | TRBD2 | CASSLGGGPADNEQFF | TGTGCCAGCAGTTTAGGGGGAGGGCCGGCGGACAATGAGCAGTTCTTC
TRBJ1-2 | TRBV7-9 | NA | TRBD1 | CASSSPGQPNYGYTF | TGTGCCAGCAGCTCCCCGGGACAGCCAAACTATGGCTACACCTTC
TRBJ1-4 | TRBV6-6 | NA | NA | CASRQRRTGGEKLFF | TGTGCCAGCAGACAACGACGGACTGGGGGTGAAAAACTGTTTTTT
TRBJ1-2 | TRBV4-1 | NA | TRBD1 | CVSRNPAGQLYGYTF | TGCGTCAGCAGAAATCCGGCGGGACAGCTCTATGGCTACACCTTC
TRBJ2-5 | TRBV29-1 | NA | NA | CSVGFGGNEQYF | TGCAGCGTTGGATTTGGTGGTAATGAGCAGTACTTC
TRBJ2-5 | TRBV12-3/TRBV12-4 | few | TRBD2 | CASSFRALLAGGTDYKTQYF | TGTGCCAGCAGTTTTAGAGCCCTCCTAGCGGGGGGCACCGATTACAAGACCCAGTACTTC
TRBJ1-2 | TRBV20-1 | few | NA | CSAVRGDRGYTF | TGCAGTGCTGTTCGGGGGGATCGTGGCTACACCTTC
TRBJ1-1 | TRBV13 | NA | NA | CASSPRGPQGTEAFF | TGTGCCAGCAGCCCTCGTGGACCCCAGGGCACTGAAGCTTTCTTT
TRBJ2-5 | TRBV3-1 | NA | NA | CASSLHGEETQYF | TGTGCCAGCAGCCTCCACGGGGAAGAGACCCAGTACTTC
TRBJ2-7 | TRBV7-2 | NA | NA | CASTKQNYEQYF | TGTGCCAGCACTAAACAGAACTACGAGCAGTACTTC